The 20 T cell receptor beta chains listed next were all sequenced from one sample in a study of cytomegalovirus exposure and HLA in healthy donors. The PCR used 60 Vbeta and 13 Jbeta primers. The assay was immunoSEQ multiplex PCR, and TCRdb's table has in-frame clones only and misses some. The sample carries some 130,000 clones, 75% to 90% recorded once. Sequenced sample: PBMCs. The receptors shown here come from a woman in her twenties or thirties in good health and CMV-seropositive.

This chain uses TRBV28 with TRBJ1-2, with TRBD1 matching 7 bases. Trimming cost V 4 bases and J 8 bases; bases outside gene matches: 7. The germline V gene has CDR1 MDHEN and CDR2 SYDVKM. The CDR3 is made up of 13 amino acids. CDR3: CASSSTGEVGYTF. The DNA for the CDR3 is TGTGCCAGCAGTTCAACAGGGGAGGTAGGCTACACCTTC.

CDR3 nucleotides: TGTGCCAGCAGCGAAGTTATTAGCGGATCCTCTGGGGCCAACGTCCTGACTTTC. Encoded protein: CASSEVISGSSGANVLTF. V and J are TRBV9 and TRBJ2-6; the D gene is possibly TRBD2 (6 bases). Trimming left V 3 bases short and J 0 bases short, with 16 bases between. In germline, CDR1 is SGDLS, CDR2 YYNGEE. This CDR3 has 18 amino acids.

The chain employs TRBV29-1 and TRBJ2-7; 8 bases align to TRBD2. The ends lost 6 bases at V and 0 bases at J; junction bases unmatched: 10. Germline V lookup: CDR1 SQVTM, CDR2 ANQGSEA. The CDR3 sequence is 15 residues long. The CDR3: CSVWFSGAPSYEQYF. CDR3 nucleotides: TGCAGCGTATGGTTTAGCGGGGCCCCCTCCTACGAGCAGTACTTC.

This rearrangement joins TRBV29-1 to TRBJ1-1; TRBD1 aligns across 8 bases. Germline V CDR1 and CDR2: SQVTM, ANQGSEA. The length of the CDR3 is 13 residues. The trim removed 5 bases at V and 5 bases at J, leaving 7 bases unmatched. This CDR3 reads CSVPGGARTEAFF. The CDR3 coding sequence is TGCAGCGTTCCAGGGGGCGCGCGGACTGAAGCTTTCTTT.

The chain recombines TRBV5-4 with TRBJ2-3; tentatively, D is TRBD2 (6 bases). The CDR3 has 16 amino acids. Germline V gives CDR1 SGHNT, CDR2 YYREEE (reference sequence). The V and J ends lost 4 bases and 2 bases respectively, with 17 bases between them. The CDR3 spells CASSNTGTSATDTQYF. The CDR3 DNA reads TGTGCCAGCAGCAACACCGGGACTTCCGCCACAGATACGCAGTATTTT.

In this sample, this clone turned up a few times. The V gene is TRBV2, the J gene TRBJ1-5, with unresolved D. From germline, CDR1 is SNHLY and CDR2 FYNNEI. This CDR3 has 13 amino acids. Trimming cost V 7 bases and J 7 bases, with 14 bases left between them. The CDR3 DNA reads TGTGCCAGCAAAGCACTGAGAAGACAGCCCCAGCATTTT. Protein product: CASKALRRQPQHF.

For the CDR3, the DNA is TGTGCCAGCAGCGTAGAAGATAGATCCTACAATGAGCAGTTCTTC. This encodes CASSVEDRSYNEQFF. The V and J genes are TRBV9 and TRBJ2-1, with unresolved D. The germline V gene encodes CDR1 SGDLS and CDR2 YYNGEE. This CDR3 contains 15 residues. Trimming left V 0 bases short and J 1 base short, with 8 bases between.

CDR3 in DNA: TGTGCCAGCAGCAACCAGGGGGACACTGAAGCTTTCTTT. Its translation: CASSNQGDTEAFF. V usage is TRBV7-3 and J usage is TRBJ1-1; TRBD1 matches 7 bases. V shed 5 bases and J 3 bases; nucleotides not matched to a gene: 3. Germline V CDR1 and CDR2: SGHTA, FQGTGA. The CDR3 loop spans 13 amino acids.

The chain couples TRBV7-9 to TRBJ2-7, with D unclear. Trimming shortened V by 11 bases and J by 2 bases, and 10 bases separated the two germline ends. Germline CDR1 is SEHNR and CDR2 is FQNEAQ (reference sequence). This CDR3 has 11 amino acids. The CDR3 nucleotides read TGTGCCTCCCAAGGAGCCTACGAGCAGTACTTC. Its protein product is CASQGAYEQYF.

This rearrangement joins TRBV27 to TRBJ1-2, with 8 bases matching TRBD1. The CDR3 is made up of 14 amino acids. CDR1 and CDR2 (germline): MNHEY, SMNVEV (reference sequence). Trimming at V came to 5 bases and at J to 3 bases, leaving 5 bases not matched to a gene. The CDR3 sequence: CASSPQTGDYGYTF. The CDR3 bases are TGTGCCAGCAGTCCTCAGACAGGGGACTATGGCTACACCTTC.

The chain couples TRBV30 to TRBJ1-5; D perhaps matches TRBD1 (5 bases). V was pared by 5 bases and J by 7 bases, with 12 bases between. The germline V gene has CDR1 GTSNPN and CDR2 SVGIG (reference sequence). The CDR3 loop spans 12 amino acids. The DNA for the CDR3 is TGTGCCTGGGGGGCAGTCGGGCAGCCCCAGCATTTT. This encodes CAWGAVGQPQHF.

The chain joins TRBV10-1 to TRBJ1-1, with D perhaps matching TRBD1 (6 bases). Germline CDR1 WNHNN, CDR2 SYGVQD (reference sequence). The CDR3 extends over 18 amino acids. Trimming removed 6 bases from V and 4 bases from J, with 27 bases in between. This CDR3 reads CASRGMRGQMGMGTEAFF. The CDR3 bases are TGCGCCAGCAGAGGGATGCGCGGACAGATGGGGATGGGCACTGAAGCTTTCTTT.

This clone was observed once. CDR3 nucleotide sequence: TGCGCCAGCAGCTTGGGGACAGGGATTGAAGCTTTCTTT. Protein sequence: CASSLGTGIEAFF. The chain is built from TRBV5-1 and TRBJ1-1, with 8 bases identical to TRBD1. In germline, CDR1 is SGHRS, CDR2 YFSETQ. The CDR3 length is 13 residues. J lost 7 bases, V lost 0 bases, and 2 bases had no gene match.

The CDR3 coding sequence is TGTGCCAGCTCACCCTCTACAGGGGGCAACTATGGCTACACCTTC. Its translation is CASSPSTGGNYGYTF. V gene TRBV18 combines with J gene TRBJ1-2; 9 bases line up with TRBD1. There are 15 residues in the CDR3. V lost 3 bases, J lost 2 bases, and 4 bases stayed unmatched. Germline V gene lookup returns CDR1 KGHSH and CDR2 LQKENI.

This chain joins TRBV2 and TRBJ2-5, with 9 bases that match TRBD2. V gave up 11 bases and J gave up 4 bases; unmatched junction bases: 5. CDR1 SNHLY and CDR2 FYNNEI come from the germline V gene. The CDR3 spans 12 residues. CDR3 region: CAVAGAVETQYF. CDR3 DNA sequence: TGTGCCGTAGCGGGAGCGGTAGAGACCCAGTACTTC.

The V call is TRBV2, the J call TRBJ2-3; 7 nucleotides line up with TRBD1. Unmatched junction bases numbered 12, after V lost 6 bases and J lost 12 bases. This CDR3 region has 13 residues. The germline V gene encodes CDR1 SNHLY and CDR2 FYNNEI. CDR3 in DNA: TGTGCCAGCAGCGCCACGGGACAGACCCTTCAGTATTTT. Amino acid sequence: CASSATGQTLQYF. The full variable domain, with the rest looked up from reference TRBV2 and TRBJ2-3, is EPEVTQTPSHQVTQMGQEVILRCVPISNHLYFYWYRQILGQKVEFLVSFYNNEISEKSEIFDDQFSVERPDGSNFTLKIRSTKLEDSAMYFCASSATGQTLQYFGPGTRLTVL.

Here the CDR3 reads CASSLEEIRETQYF. Here the CDR3 DNA reads TGTGCCAGCAGCTTAGAGGAGATCAGAGAGACCCAGTACTTC. This chain links TRBV7-9 with TRBJ2-5; D gene uncertain. Germline loops: CDR1 SEHNR, CDR2 FQNEAQ (reference sequence). The CDR3 has 14 residues. V dropped 1 base and J dropped 4 bases, with 10 bases sitting between them.

This chain connects TRBV9 to TRBJ1-5; TRBD1 might be the D (6 bases). V was trimmed by 5 bases and J by 3 bases, leaving 15 bases between them. Germline CDR1 is SGDLS and CDR2 is YYNGEE. The CDR3 runs to 15 residues. The CDR3 DNA sequence: TGTGCCAGCAGTATCTCTGGACAGCTCAATCAGCCCCAGCATTTT. This codes for CASSISGQLNQPQHF. Filled out from reference TRBV9 and TRBJ1-5, the complete variable domain reads DSGVTQTPKHLITATGQRVTLRCSPRSGDLSVYWYQQSLDQGLQFLIQYYNGEERAKGNILERFSAQQFPDLHSELNLSSLELGDSALYFCASSISGQLNQPQHFGDGTRLSIL.

The chain uses TRBV5-6 and TRBJ2-2; 9 positions agree with TRBD1. V shed 0 bases, J shed 1 base, and the junction held 4 bases outside the gene matches. The CDR3 is 17 residues long. CDR1 is SGHDT, CDR2 YYEEEE, per germline. The CDR3 region has the DNA TGTGCCAGCAGCTTGGCGGGACAGGGATGGAACACCGGGGAGCTGTTTTTT. Translated, it gives CASSLAGQGWNTGELFF.

This chain uses TRBV19 with TRBJ1-5, with 8 bases matching TRBD1. V shed 9 bases, J shed 1 base, and the junction held 8 bases outside the gene matches. The CDR3 extends over 15 amino acids. From germline, CDR1 is LNHDA and CDR2 SQIVND (reference sequence). CDR3 sequence: CASSGGPVSNQPQHF. CDR3 nucleotide sequence: TGTGCCAGCTCAGGGGGCCCTGTGAGCAATCAGCCCCAGCATTTT.